The 14 T cell receptor beta chains given below trace back to one sample, sequenced in a study of T cell responses to AZD1222 COVID-19 vaccine. Clones were sequenced by immunoSEQ multiplex PCR, and TCRdb holds only the in-frame ones, with some missing. The sample has about 76,000 clones, roughly 84% seen once. Sequencing used peripheral blood, obtained on day 0 of AZD1222 vaccination. All receptors derive from an adult in good health.

The rearrangement joins TRBV6-5 to TRBJ1-2; 7 bases line up with TRBD1. Trimming removed 7 bases from V and 3 bases from J; junction bases left unmatched: 11. CDR3 length: 15 residues. Germline loops: CDR1 MNHEY, CDR2 SVGAGI. CDR3 in DNA: TGTGCCAGCACAAGGCGTACCGGGACAGACTATGGCTACACCTTC. This sequence encodes CASTRRTGTDYGYTF.

The V gene is TRBV12-3 or TRBV12-4, the J gene TRBJ2-4; D is undetermined. This CDR3 has 12 residues. V lost 5 bases to trimming and J lost 0 bases, with 2 bases between them. The CDR3 DNA follows: TGTGCCAGCAGTCGAGCCAAAAACATTCAGTACTTC. Protein: CASSRAKNIQYF.

Points on this clone: Other DNA sequences of this sample code for an identical CDR3. V gene TRBV6-5 combines with J gene TRBJ1-4; D uncertain. Trimming took 6 bases from V and 8 from J, leaving 10 bases between them. This CDR3 spans 12 amino acids. Germline V gives CDR1 MNHEY, CDR2 SVGAGI. DNA for the CDR3: TGTGCCAGCAGAAAAGGAGGGGAAAAACTGTTTTTT. Translating gives CASRKGGEKLFF.

The chain has TRBV18 and TRBJ2-5; unclear D gene. Germline CDR1 is KGHSH and CDR2 is LQKENI. The CDR3 runs to 14 residues. With 5 bases removed from V and 0 bases from J, the gap between germline ends came to 10 bases. The CDR3 here is CASSKDTDQETQYF. The CDR3 DNA is TGTGCCAGCTCAAAAGACACGGACCAAGAGACCCAGTACTTC.

CDR3 nucleotides: TGTGCCAGCAGTGTAGGGATCACAGATACGCAGTATTTT. Residues: CASSVGITDTQYF. The J gene is TRBJ2-3, the V gene TRBV6-4, with D unresolved. From germline, CDR1 is MRHNA and CDR2 SNTAGT. Trimming cost V 4 bases and J 2 bases, with 7 bases left between them. The CDR3 is 13 residues long.

The chain has TRBV5-1 and TRBJ2-5; weak D call: TRBD1 (5 bases). In germline, CDR1 is SGHRS, CDR2 YFSETQ. CDR3 length: 17 amino acids. Trimming stripped 0 bases from V and 1 base from J, with 16 bases between. Here the CDR3 reads CASSLGLRTPIQETQYF. CDR3 bases: TGCGCCAGCAGCTTGGGCCTTAGGACACCCATCCAAGAGACCCAGTACTTC.

The V and J genes are TRBV9 and TRBJ2-7, with TRBD2 matching over 10 bases. The CDR3 is 15 residues long. CDR1 SGDLS and CDR2 YYNGEE come from the germline V gene. The junction had 3 bases not matched to a gene; V was cut back by 0 bases and J by 3 bases. The CDR3 here is CASSVGRTSGYEQYF. The CDR3, as DNA: TGTGCCAGCAGCGTAGGTCGGACTAGCGGCTACGAGCAGTACTTC.

V is TRBV7-8 and J is TRBJ2-7, with D perhaps given as TRBD1 or TRBD2 (5 bases each). The CDR3 is 14 residues long. Per the germline V gene, CDR1 is SGHVS and CDR2 is FQNEAQ. V lost 4 bases, J lost 3 bases, and 13 bases lay in between. DNA of the CDR3: TGTGCCAGCAGCTCCGGGACCACAGTCTACGAGCAGTACGTC. It codes for CASSSGTTVYEQYV.

The rearrangement links TRBV5-1 to TRBJ2-3; TRBD2 aligns across 10 bases. The germline CDR1 and CDR2 sequences are SGHRS and YFSETQ. The CDR3 is made up of 17 amino acids. V dropped 1 base and J dropped 5; count of bases not matched to a gene: 10. CDR3 sequence reads: CASSLQASGGGGDTQYF. DNA of the CDR3: TGCGCCAGCAGCTTGCAGGCTAGCGGGGGCGGTGGAGATACGCAGTATTTT.

The V gene is TRBV7-2, the J gene TRBJ1-2; D perhaps matches TRBD1 (5 bases). Germline lookup yields CDR1 SGHTA and CDR2 FQGNSA. The CDR3 spans 14 residues. Trimming cost V 1 base and J 11 bases, with 17 bases left between them. This CDR3 reads CASSLVVTATLYTF. The CDR3 coding sequence is TGTGCCAGCAGCTTAGTTGTGACAGCAACCTTGTACACCTTC. Looking up the rest from reference TRBV7-2 and TRBJ1-2 gives the full variable domain: GAGVSQSPSNKVTEKGKDVELRCDPISGHTALYWYRQSLGQGLEFLIYFQGNSAPDKSGLPSDRFSAERTGGSVSTLTIQRTQQEDSAVYLCASSLVVTATLYTFGSGTRLTVV.

V is TRBV24-1 and J is TRBJ2-1; the D gene is possibly TRBD1 (7 bases). This CDR3 has 16 amino acids. The V gene's germline CDR1 is KGHDR and CDR2 SFDVKD. The V and J ends lost 3 bases and 8 bases respectively, with 19 bases between them. The CDR3 bases are TGTGCCACCAGTGATCCGGGGAGGAGGGGGCGAGATGAGCAGTTCTTC. It codes for CATSDPGRRGRDEQFF.

The CDR3 protein is CASSGRGRGPYEQYF. The CDR3 nucleotides read TGTGCCAGCAGCGGGAGGGGCAGGGGGCCGTACGAGCAGTACTTC. The rearrangement links TRBV9 to TRBJ2-7, with 8 bases lining up with TRBD1. The CDR3 covers 15 residues. Per the germline V gene, CDR1 is SGDLS and CDR2 is YYNGEE. V was pared by 3 bases and J by 4 bases, with 9 bases of the junction left unmatched.

J is TRBJ2-3 and V is TRBV11-1, with a tentative D call TRBD1 (5 bases). Germline-derived CDR1 and CDR2 are SGHAT and FQDESV (reference sequence). With 0 bases removed from V and 4 bases from J, the gap between germline ends came to 14 bases. This CDR3 region has 16 residues. DNA for the CDR3: TGTGCCAGCAGCTTAGCGCGCTCAGGGTGGGCAGATACGCAGTATTTT. Protein: CASSLARSGWADTQYF. The variable domain in full, with the rest retrieved from reference TRBV11-1 and TRBJ2-3, is EAEVAQSPRYKITEKSQAVAFWCDPISGHATLYWYRQILGQGPELLVQFQDESVVDDSQLPKDRFSAERLKGVDSTLKIQPAELGDSAMYLCASSLARSGWADTQYFGPGTRLTVL.

This clone was detected once. The chain employs TRBV3-1 (or the pseudogene TRBV3-2) and TRBJ1-2; D might be TRBD1 (5 bases). V was pared by 0 bases and J by 8 bases, with 10 bases between. Germline V gene sequence: CDR1 LGHDT, CDR2 YNNKEL (reference sequence). CDR3 size: 13 residues. The CDR3 sequence is CASSQETVSGYTF. DNA for the CDR3: TGTGCCAGCAGCCAAGAGACAGTAAGCGGCTACACCTTC.